The clone carrying this T cell receptor (beta chain) was seen only once. What it binds is unknown. V lost 6 bases and J lost 0; bases outside the gene matches: 5. CDR3 length equals 15 residues. Looked up from germline, CDR1 is KGHSH and CDR2 is LQKENI. These data are taken from a study of cytomegalovirus exposure and HLA in healthy donors. With 60 Vbeta and 13 Jbeta primers, the PCR was carried out. Per the original methods: About 10 million of 75 million to 85 million unique TCR beta chains were shared, per a later count. Sequenced by immunoSEQ multiplex PCR; TCRdb stores in-frame clones only, minus some. The DNA was the basis for D and trimming; V, J and clone size are from that table. Among around 150,000 clones listed, 60% to 80% were seen once. Notes on the study in general: TCR beta V segments were, for the most part, productive about 87% or about 30% of the time in an earlier analysis.

The receptor was derived from a man aged 18 to 29 in good health and CMV-seropositive. The chain combines TRBV18 with TRBJ1-5; 7 bases match TRBD1. The sequenced sample was PBMCs. For the CDR3, the DNA is TGTGCCAGCTCGAGGGGGCTGGATAGCAATCAGCCCCAGCATTTT. This codes for CASSRGLDSNQPQHF.